A selection of T cell receptor beta chains follows, all from one sample in a study of blood T cells in healthy people across ages. One entry per CDR3 protein, called by TCRdb with MiXCR from the 5' RACE reads. The sample holds approximately 1.5 million distinct CDR3 sequences, about 32% seen once. Sequenced: blood. These receptors came from a woman in her 30s in good health. CDR3s leave out the opening cysteine and the closing phenylalanine or tryptophan. The D gene is left open where the match is weak.

v_gene	d_gene	CDR3aa
TRBV20-1	TRBD1	SGTTGVGQPQH
TRBV9	TRBD2	ASSGLAGGGIGELF
TRBV10-3	-	AITEGSRVSYNEQF
TRBV20-1	TRBD2	SAGRASGQETQY
TRBV24-1	-	ATSTPTPRDREGRETQY
TRBV27	-	ASSWGPGDTQY
TRBV5-1	-	ASSFKAGALNTEAF
TRBV12-3/TRBV12-4	TRBD2	ASTTGIAGLSYEQY
TRBV20-1	TRBD2	SALGLAKDGYNEQF
TRBV6-5	TRBD1	ASSPARPGGYNEQF
TRBV24-1	-	ATSDLVVGGPSSYNEQF
TRBV24-1	-	ATSDVTYPYEQY
TRBV11-2	-	ASSLDPQGNYGYT
TRBV27	-	ASSLKSQETQY
TRBV18	TRBD2	ASSPPGLSPLAGHYEQY
TRBV6-6	TRBD2	ASSYVLAGGIYSEQF
TRBV20-1	TRBD2	SARIAGGPLNEQF
TRBV10-3	-	AISGGTSTDTQY
TRBV7-2	TRBD1	ASRQTGENEQF
TRBV20-1	TRBD1	SARTGGVLGEKLF
TRBV9	TRBD2	ASTSGLAATTDTQY
TRBV20-1	TRBD2	SASWHRGAGAYNEQF
TRBV20-1	-	SAIPRGRRNQPQH
TRBV6-1	TRBD1	AGSASGTGVADTQY
TRBV20-1	-	SAPLGARLYNEQF
TRBV6-2/TRBV6-3	TRBD2	ASRTGTSGIYEQY
TRBV6-5	-	ASRSETDTQY
TRBV27	TRBD2	ASKLAGSSFNEQF
TRBV27	-	ASSFSQGPSGANVLT
TRBV6-1	-	ASSFEGGYRSTEAF
TRBV29-1	TRBD2	SVRLAVVNEQY
TRBV27	-	ASSLEQGGIFPRELF
TRBV3-1	-	ASSPGTLNEQF
TRBV14	TRBD2	ASSQLGGSGYEQY
TRBV2	-	ASQERTQLTDTQY
TRBV30	-	AWSSLDAISYEQY
TRBV7-9	TRBD1	ASSSGQGFEKLF
TRBV9	-	ASSPLPNGDYGYT
TRBV10-3	-	AISEQTHNEQF
TRBV28	-	ASSLLSYWGETQY
TRBV20-1	-	SARGTFRDYDYT
TRBV30	-	AWTGRGPYNEQF
TRBV20-1	TRBD1	SARQGVSAGELF
TRBV29-1	TRBD2	SVVEWETSGSYNEQF
TRBV2	-	ASSEGFSGREETQY
TRBV20-1	TRBD1	SAAGGWSYEQY
TRBV19	TRBD1	ASRQGRDGYT
TRBV30	-	AWSVGTVLGGEQY
TRBV20-1	TRBD2	SASGGGNNEQF
TRBV3-1	-	ASSQGRGGQPQH
TRBV20-1	TRBD2	SARWGLAGGSEQY
TRBV7-2	-	ASSSSRNQPQH
TRBV20-1	-	SASGGPNEQY
TRBV20-1	-	SAALANTEAF
TRBV20-1	-	SARKGNTDTQY